This TCR beta chain was identified in a study of PD-1 blockade in classical Hodgkin lymphoma. General observations from the study: Later analyses included only patients treated at least 1 year post-ASCT.

The length of the CDR3 is 15 residues. Trimming removed 4 bases from V and 4 bases from J, with 14 bases in between. The germline V gene has CDR1 ENHRY and CDR2 SYGVKD. All trial patients relapsed after autologous stem cell transplantation. Assay: immunoSEQ multiplex PCR; the TCRdb copy retains only in-frame clones and omits some. The sample shows approximately 100,000 clones, 85% to 90% of them seen only once. Of note for this clone: Its antigen remains unidentified.

The chain employs TRBV10-3 and TRBJ1-3; the D gene is possibly TRBD1 (5 bases). The material was peripheral blood mononuclear cells (PBMCs), obtained before the second cycle of nivolumab. The TCR comes from a human donor with classical Hodgkin lymphoma. CDR3 loop: CAISGQQAEGNTIYF. The DNA of the CDR3 is TGTGCCATCAGTGGCCAACAGGCGGAAGGAAACACCATATATTTT.